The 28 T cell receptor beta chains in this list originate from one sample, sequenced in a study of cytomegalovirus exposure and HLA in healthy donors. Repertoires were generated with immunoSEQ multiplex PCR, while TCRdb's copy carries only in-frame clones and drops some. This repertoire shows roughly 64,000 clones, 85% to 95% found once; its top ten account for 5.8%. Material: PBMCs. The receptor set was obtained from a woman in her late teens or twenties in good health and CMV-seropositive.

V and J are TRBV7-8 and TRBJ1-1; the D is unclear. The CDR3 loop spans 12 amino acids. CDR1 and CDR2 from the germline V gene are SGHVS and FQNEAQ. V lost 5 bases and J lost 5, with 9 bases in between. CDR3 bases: TGTGCCAGCAGCCCGAGGAGGACTGAAGCTTTCTTT. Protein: CASSPRRTEAFF.

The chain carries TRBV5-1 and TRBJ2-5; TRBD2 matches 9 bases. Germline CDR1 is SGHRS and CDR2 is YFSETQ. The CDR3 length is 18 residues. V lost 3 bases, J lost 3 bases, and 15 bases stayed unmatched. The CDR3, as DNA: TGCGCCAGCAGCTGGCCCCAGCGGGGGGCCCAACCCAAAGAGACCCAGTACTTC. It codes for CASSWPQRGAQPKETQYF.

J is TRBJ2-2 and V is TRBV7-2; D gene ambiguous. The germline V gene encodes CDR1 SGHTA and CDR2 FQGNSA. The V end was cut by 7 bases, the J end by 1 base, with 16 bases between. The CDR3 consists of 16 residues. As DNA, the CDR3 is TGTGCCAGCACCCTTGCCTACCGAGGGAACACCGGGGAGCTGTTTTTT. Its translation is CASTLAYRGNTGELFF.

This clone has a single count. Here the CDR3 DNA reads TGTGCCAGCAGCTTAGCGTCCCAGGGATTCGGAAACACCATATATTTT. This encodes CASSLASQGFGNTIYF. The rearrangement joins TRBV7-6 to TRBJ1-3; possibly TRBD1 for D (5 bases). This CDR3 is 16 amino acids long. Germline V gene sequence: CDR1 SGHVS, CDR2 FNYEAQ. V dropped 0 bases and J dropped 4 bases, with 13 bases sitting between them.

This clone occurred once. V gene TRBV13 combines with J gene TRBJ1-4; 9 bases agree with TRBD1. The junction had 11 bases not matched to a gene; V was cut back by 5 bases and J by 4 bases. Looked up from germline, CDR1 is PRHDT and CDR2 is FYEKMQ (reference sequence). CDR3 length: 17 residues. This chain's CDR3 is CASSRNRGLILNEKLFF. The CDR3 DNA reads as TGTGCCAGCAGCCGGAACAGGGGGCTTATCCTTAATGAAAAACTGTTTTTT.

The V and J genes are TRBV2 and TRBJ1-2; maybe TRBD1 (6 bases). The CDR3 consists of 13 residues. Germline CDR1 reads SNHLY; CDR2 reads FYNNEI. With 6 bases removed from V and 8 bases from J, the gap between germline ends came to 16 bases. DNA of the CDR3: TGTGCCAGCAGCGAGGGGGAATTGCGGGGCTACACCTTC. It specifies CASSEGELRGYTF. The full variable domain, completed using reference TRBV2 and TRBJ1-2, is EPEVTQTPSHQVTQMGQEVILRCVPISNHLYFYWYRQILGQKVEFLVSFYNNEISEKSEIFDDQFSVERPDGSNFTLKIRSTKLEDSAMYFCASSEGELRGYTFGSGTRLTVV.

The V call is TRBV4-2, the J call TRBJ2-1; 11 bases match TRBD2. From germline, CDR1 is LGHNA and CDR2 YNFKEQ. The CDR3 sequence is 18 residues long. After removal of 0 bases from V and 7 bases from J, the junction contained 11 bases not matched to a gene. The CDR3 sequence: CASSQDGLAGGPGNEQFF. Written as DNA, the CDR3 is TGTGCCAGCAGCCAAGATGGTTTAGCGGGGGGGCCGGGGAATGAGCAGTTCTTC.

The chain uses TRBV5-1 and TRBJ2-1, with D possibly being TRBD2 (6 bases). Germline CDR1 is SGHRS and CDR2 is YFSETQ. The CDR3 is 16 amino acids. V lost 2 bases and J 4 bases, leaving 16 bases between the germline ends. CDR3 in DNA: TGCGCCAGCAGCTTATCATCTGGCGGGGCTTACAATGAGCAGTTCTTC. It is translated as CASSLSSGGAYNEQFF.

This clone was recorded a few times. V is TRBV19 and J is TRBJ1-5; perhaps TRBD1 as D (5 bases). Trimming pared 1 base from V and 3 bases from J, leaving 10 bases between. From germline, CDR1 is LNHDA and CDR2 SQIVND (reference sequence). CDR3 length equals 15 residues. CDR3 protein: CASSIGQIINQPQHF. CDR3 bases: TGTGCCAGTAGTATAGGACAGATAATCAATCAGCCCCAGCATTTT.

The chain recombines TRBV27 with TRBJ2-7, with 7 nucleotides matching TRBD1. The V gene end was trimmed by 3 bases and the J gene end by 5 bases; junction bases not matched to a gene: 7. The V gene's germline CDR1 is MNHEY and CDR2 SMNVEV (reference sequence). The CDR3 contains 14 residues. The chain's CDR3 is CASSFLADRDEQYF. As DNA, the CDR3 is TGTGCCAGCAGTTTCCTAGCCGACAGGGACGAGCAGTACTTC.

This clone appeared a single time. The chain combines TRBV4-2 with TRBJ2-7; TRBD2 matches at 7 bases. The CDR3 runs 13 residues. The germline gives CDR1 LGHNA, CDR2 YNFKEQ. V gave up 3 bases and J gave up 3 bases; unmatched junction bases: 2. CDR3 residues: CASSQGGVYEQYF. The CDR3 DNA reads TGTGCCAGCAGCCAGGGAGGGGTCTACGAGCAGTACTTC.

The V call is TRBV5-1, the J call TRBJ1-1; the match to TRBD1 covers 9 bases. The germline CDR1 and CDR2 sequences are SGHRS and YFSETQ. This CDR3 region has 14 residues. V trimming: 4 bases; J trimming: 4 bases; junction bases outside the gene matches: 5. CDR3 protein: CASSQRDRVTEAFF. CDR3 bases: TGCGCCAGCAGCCAGAGGGACAGGGTCACTGAAGCTTTCTTT.

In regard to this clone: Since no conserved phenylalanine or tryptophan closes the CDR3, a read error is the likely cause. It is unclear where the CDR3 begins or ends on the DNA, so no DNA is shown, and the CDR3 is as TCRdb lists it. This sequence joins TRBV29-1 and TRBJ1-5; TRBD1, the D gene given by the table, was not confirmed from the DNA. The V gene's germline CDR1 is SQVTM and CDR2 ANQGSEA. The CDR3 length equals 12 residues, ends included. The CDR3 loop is CSVRGGDRAIPE.

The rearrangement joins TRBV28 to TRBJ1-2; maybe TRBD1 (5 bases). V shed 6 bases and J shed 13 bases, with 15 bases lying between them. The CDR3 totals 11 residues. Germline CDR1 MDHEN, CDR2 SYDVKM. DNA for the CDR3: TGTGCCAGCAGCCTCCTTCAGGGTTCCACCTTC. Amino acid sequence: CASSLLQGSTF.

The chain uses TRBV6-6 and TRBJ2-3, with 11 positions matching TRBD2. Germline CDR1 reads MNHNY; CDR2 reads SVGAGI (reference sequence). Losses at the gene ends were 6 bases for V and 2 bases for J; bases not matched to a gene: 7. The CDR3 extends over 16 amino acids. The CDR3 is CASRITSGGHTDTQYF. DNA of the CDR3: TGTGCCAGCAGAATTACTAGCGGGGGACACACAGATACGCAGTATTTT.

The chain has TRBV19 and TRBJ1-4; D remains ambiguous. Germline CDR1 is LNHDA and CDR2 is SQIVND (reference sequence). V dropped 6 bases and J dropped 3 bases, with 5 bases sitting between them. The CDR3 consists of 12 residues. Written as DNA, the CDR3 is TGTGCCAGTAGCTCCGCTAATGAAAAACTGTTTTTT. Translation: CASSSANEKLFF. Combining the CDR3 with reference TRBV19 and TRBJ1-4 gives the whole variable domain DGGITQSPKYLFRKEGQNVTLSCEQNLNHDAMYWYRQDPGQGLRLIYYSQIVNDFQKGDIAEGYSVSREKKESFPLTVTSAQKNPTAFYLCASSSANEKLFFGSGTQLSVL.

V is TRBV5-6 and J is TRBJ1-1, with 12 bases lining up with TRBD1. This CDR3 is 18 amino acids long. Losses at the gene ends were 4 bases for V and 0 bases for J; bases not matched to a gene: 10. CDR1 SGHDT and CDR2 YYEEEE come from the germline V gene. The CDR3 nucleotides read TGTGCCAGCAGCCTCCGGAAGGGACAGGGGGCGTTGAACACTGAAGCTTTCTTT. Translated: CASSLRKGQGALNTEAFF.

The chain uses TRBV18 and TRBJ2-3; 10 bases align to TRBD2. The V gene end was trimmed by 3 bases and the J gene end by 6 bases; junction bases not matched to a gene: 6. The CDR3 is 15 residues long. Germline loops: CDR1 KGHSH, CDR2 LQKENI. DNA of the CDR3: TGTGCCAGCTCACCCGAGCGGGGGGGCGGTGATACGCAGTATTTT. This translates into CASSPERGGGDTQYF. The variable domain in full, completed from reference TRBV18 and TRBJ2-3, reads NAGVMQNPRHLVRRRGQEARLRCSPMKGHSHVYWYRQLPEEGLKFMVYLQKENIIDESGMPKERFSAEFPKEGPSILRIQQVVRGDSAAYFCASSPERGGGDTQYFGPGTRLTVL.

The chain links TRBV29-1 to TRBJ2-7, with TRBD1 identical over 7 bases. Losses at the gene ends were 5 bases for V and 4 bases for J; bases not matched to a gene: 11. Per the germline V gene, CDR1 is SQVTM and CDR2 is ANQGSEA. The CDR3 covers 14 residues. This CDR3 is CSVSHTGVGYEQYF. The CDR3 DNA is TGCAGCGTTTCCCATACAGGGGTTGGGTACGAGCAGTACTTC.

CDR3 sequence: CASSIVDTRAKNIQYF. The CDR3 region has the DNA TGTGCCAGTAGTATAGTAGATACGAGAGCCAAAAACATTCAGTACTTC. The chain uses TRBV19 and TRBJ2-4; D is undetermined. Trimming cost V 1 base and J 0 bases, with 10 bases left between them. The germline gives CDR1 LNHDA, CDR2 SQIVND (reference sequence). The CDR3 sequence is 16 residues long.

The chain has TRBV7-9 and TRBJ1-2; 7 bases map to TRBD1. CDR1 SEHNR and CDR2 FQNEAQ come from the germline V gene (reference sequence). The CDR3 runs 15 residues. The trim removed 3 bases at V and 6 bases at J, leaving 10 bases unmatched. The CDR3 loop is CASSFGGRGMDGYTF. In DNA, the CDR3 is TGTGCCAGCAGCTTTGGGGGCAGGGGGATGGATGGCTACACCTTC.

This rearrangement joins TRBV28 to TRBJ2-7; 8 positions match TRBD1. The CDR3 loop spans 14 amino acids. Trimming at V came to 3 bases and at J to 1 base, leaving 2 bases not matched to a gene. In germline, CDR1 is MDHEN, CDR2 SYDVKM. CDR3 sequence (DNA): TGTGCCAGCAGTTTGACAGGGGCGTCCTACGAGCAGTACTTC. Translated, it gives CASSLTGASYEQYF.

The CDR3 region has the DNA TGTGCCAGCAGCTTAGGACGGGGACAGTATGGCTACACCTTC. Translated: CASSLGRGQYGYTF. The chain links TRBV11-2 to TRBJ1-2; 7 nucleotides align to TRBD1. The length of the CDR3 is 14 residues. After removal of 1 base from V and 5 bases from J, the junction contained 4 bases not matched to a gene. Germline V CDR1 and CDR2: SGHAT, FQNNGV.

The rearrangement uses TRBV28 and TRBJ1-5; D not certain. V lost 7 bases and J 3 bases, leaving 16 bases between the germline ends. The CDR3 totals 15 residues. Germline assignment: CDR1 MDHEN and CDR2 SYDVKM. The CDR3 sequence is CASKYVRGDNQPQHF. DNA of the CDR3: TGTGCCAGCAAGTACGTCCGGGGAGACAATCAGCCCCAGCATTTT.

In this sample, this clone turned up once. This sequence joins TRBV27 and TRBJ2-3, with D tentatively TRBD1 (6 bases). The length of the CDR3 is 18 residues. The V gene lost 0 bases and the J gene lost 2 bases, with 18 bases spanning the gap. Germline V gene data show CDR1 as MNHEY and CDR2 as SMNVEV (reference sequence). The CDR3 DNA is TGTGCCAGCAGTTTATCAGAGGGGGTGATGAAGAACACAGATACGCAGTATTTT. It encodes CASSLSEGVMKNTDTQYF.

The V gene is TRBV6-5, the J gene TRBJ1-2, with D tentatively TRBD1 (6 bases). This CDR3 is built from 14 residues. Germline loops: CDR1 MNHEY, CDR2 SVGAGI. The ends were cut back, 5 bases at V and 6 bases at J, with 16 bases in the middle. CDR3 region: CASSDRRSTHGYTF. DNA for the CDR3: TGTGCCAGCAGTGACAGGCGCTCAACCCATGGCTACACCTTC.

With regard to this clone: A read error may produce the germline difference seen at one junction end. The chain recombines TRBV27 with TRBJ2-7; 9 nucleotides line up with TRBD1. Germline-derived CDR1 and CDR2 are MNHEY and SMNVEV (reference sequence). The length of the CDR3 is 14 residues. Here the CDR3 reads CASSSWDRVYGQYF. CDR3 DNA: TGTGCCAGCAGTTCGTGGGACAGGGTTTACGGGCAGTACTTC.

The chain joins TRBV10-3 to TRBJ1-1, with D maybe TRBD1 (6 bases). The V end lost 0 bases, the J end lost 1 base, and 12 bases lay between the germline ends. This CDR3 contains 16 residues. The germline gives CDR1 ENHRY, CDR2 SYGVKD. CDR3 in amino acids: CAISESLLGANTEAFF. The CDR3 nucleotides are TGTGCCATCAGTGAGTCCCTCCTGGGGGCGAACACTGAAGCTTTCTTT.